The 3 T cell receptor beta chains given below trace back to one sample, sequenced in a study of cytomegalovirus exposure and HLA in healthy donors. PCR amplification relied on 60 Vbeta primers (plus 13 Jbeta primers). Assay used: immunoSEQ multiplex PCR; TCRdb lists only in-frame clones, some missing. The table records 110,000 to 150,000 clones, 80% to 90% of them present only once. The sequenced sample was PBMCs. These receptors all stem from a boy between 2 and 10 years old in good health and CMV-seronegative.

The chain carries TRBV23-1 and TRBJ1-1; D remains unclear. TRBV23-1 is treated as an ORF (open reading frame) with a function not yet certain. The V end lost 6 bases, the J end lost 10 bases, and 12 bases lay between the germline ends. The CDR3 is 11 amino acids. Written as DNA, the CDR3 is TGCGCCAGCAGGACTGACGGAGGAGCTTTCTTT. Protein sequence: CASRTDGGAFF.

V gene TRBV6-1 combines with J gene TRBJ2-5; 8 bases agree with TRBD2. The J call may be wrong; the DNA end is better matched by TRBJ2-7. The CDR3 has 14 residues. Germline CDR1 reads MNHNS; CDR2 reads SASEGT. The CDR3, as DNA: TGTGCCAGCAGCCCCGGGACTAGGCGGGACGAGCAGTACTTC. Its translation is CASSPGTRRDEQYF.

The chain has TRBV5-1 and TRBJ2-7, with D maybe TRBD1 (6 bases). CDR1 and CDR2 from the germline V gene are SGHRS and YFSETQ. V lost 0 bases and J lost 2, with 21 bases in between. There are 18 residues in the CDR3. Written as DNA, the CDR3 is TGCGCCAGCAGCTTGGATGGGGCAGGGGTCATCAGCCCCTACGAGCAGTACTTC. Its translation is CASSLDGAGVISPYEQYF.